This entry is about one T cell receptor (beta chain). Antigen: not known. These data originate in a study of T cell responses to AZD1222 COVID-19 vaccine. The study's findings and limits: Females outnumbered males among donors, who were mostly white British; clonal diversity was possibly underestimated. At baseline, seropositivity was found in only 6 or 7 AZD1222 recipients. Nearly half of spike-specific TCRs reportedly go after variant regions that carry no mutations.

Germline-derived CDR1 and CDR2 are LNHNV and YYDKDF (reference sequence). V lost 5 bases to trimming and J lost 5 bases, with 12 bases between them. The CDR3 runs to 13 residues. The protocol was immunoSEQ multiplex PCR, while the TCRdb copy is restricted to in-frame clones and leaves out a portion. This table holds 150,000 or so clones, just over 90% found once. The sample here was peripheral blood, taken on day 0 of AZD1222 vaccination. This clonotype originated in an adult in good health. This chain links TRBV15 with TRBJ2-5; D may be TRBD2 (5 bases). Here the CDR3 reads CATSGAREETQYF. Written as DNA, the CDR3 is TGTGCCACCAGCGGCGCGAGGGAGGAGACCCAGTACTTC.